Shown below are 32 T cell receptor beta chains from a single sample sequenced in a study of T cell changes during pregnancy in multiple sclerosis. Data came from immunoSEQ multiplex PCR; TCRdb stores just in-frame clones and leaves some out. The table records 70,000 to 95,000 clones, around 90% of them present only once. Material: CD4+ T cells from peripheral blood mononuclear cells, obtained in the second trimester of pregnancy. These receptors originate from a female donor with multiple sclerosis, enrolled in a pregnancy study.

V is TRBV6-5 and J is TRBJ2-1, with a possible D match to TRBD1 (6 bases). V lost 0 bases to trimming and J lost 6 bases, with 15 bases between them. This CDR3 spans 16 amino acids. The germline V gene encodes CDR1 MNHEY and CDR2 SVGAGI. The CDR3 coding sequence is TGTGCCAGCAGTTACTCGATCGTGGACAGCCGCAATGAGCAGTTCTTC. As protein: CASSYSIVDSRNEQFF.

As DNA, the CDR3 is TGTGCCAGCAGCTTAGGTTTTTTTCCGGGACTAGCGGGGGGATCGGGGCAGTTCTTC. Amino acid sequence: CASSLGFFPGLAGGSGQFF. The chain is built from TRBV7-2 and TRBJ2-1; TRBD2 matches 15 bases. The V gene end was trimmed by 1 base and the J gene end by 12 bases; junction bases not matched to a gene: 16. There are 19 residues in the CDR3. Germline-derived CDR1 and CDR2 are SGHTA and FQGNSA.

The rearrangement uses TRBV18 and TRBJ2-1; 8 nucleotides match TRBD2. The CDR3 is 16 amino acids. V dropped 0 bases and J dropped 7; count of bases not matched to a gene: 8. CDR1 and CDR2 from the germline V gene are KGHSH and LQKENI. The CDR3 region is CASSPPGSGTLNEQFF. In nucleotides, the CDR3 is TGTGCCAGCTCACCACCTGGTAGCGGGACATTAAATGAGCAGTTCTTC.

The rearrangement links TRBV6-4 to TRBJ2-2, with 14 bases identical to TRBD2. After removal of 9 bases from V and 3 bases from J, the junction contained 9 bases not matched to a gene. The CDR3 has 17 residues. Per the germline V gene, CDR1 is MRHNA and CDR2 is SNTAGT. CDR3 DNA: TGTGCCAGGTCATCCGGGACTAGCGGGGGACACACCGGGGAGCTGTTTTTT. This encodes CARSSGTSGGHTGELFF.

The chain employs TRBV5-1 and TRBJ2-6; perhaps TRBD1 as D (6 bases). The germline V gene encodes CDR1 SGHRS and CDR2 YFSETQ. V was pared by 3 bases and J by 2 bases, with 15 bases between. The CDR3 sequence is 17 residues long. CDR3 protein: CASSSNSGEAGANVLTF. CDR3 DNA sequence: TGCGCCAGCAGCTCGAACTCAGGGGAAGCTGGGGCCAACGTCCTGACTTTC.

This clone was recorded only once. The genes are TRBV7-9 and TRBJ2-4; 7 bases map to TRBD1. Germline CDR1 is SEHNR and CDR2 is FQNEAQ (reference sequence). V trimming: 5 bases; J trimming: 8 bases; junction bases outside the gene matches: 12. This CDR3 spans 15 amino acids. The CDR3 DNA reads TGTGCCAGCAGCCCACAGGGGCCCGGAGTAGACATTCAGTACTTC. Protein sequence: CASSPQGPGVDIQYF.

This chain joins TRBV9 and TRBJ1-1, with 7 bases matching TRBD1. Trimming at V came to 0 bases and at J to 1 base, leaving 3 bases not matched to a gene. The CDR3 totals 15 residues. Germline V CDR1 and CDR2: SGDLS, YYNGEE. CDR3 bases: TGTGCCAGCAGCGTAGTCGGACAGGCGAACACTGAAGCTTTCTTT. This gives the protein CASSVVGQANTEAFF.

This chain connects TRBV30 to TRBJ1-5, with 9 bases aligning to TRBD1. The CDR3 extends over 14 amino acids. With 1 base clipped from V and 5 bases from J, the junction kept 3 bases outside the gene matches. CDR1 is GTSNPN, CDR2 SVGIG, per germline (reference sequence). CDR3 protein: CAWSGTGVDQPQHF. CDR3 bases: TGTGCCTGGAGTGGGACAGGGGTAGATCAGCCCCAGCATTTT.

V usage is TRBV30 and J usage is TRBJ1-4, with a weak D call TRBD1 (5 bases). Germline lookup yields CDR1 GTSNPN and CDR2 SVGIG (reference sequence). The ends were cut back, 3 bases at V and 3 bases at J, with 14 bases in the middle. This CDR3 has 15 amino acids. CDR3 sequence reads: CAWRPSGGANEKLFF. CDR3 nucleotides: TGTGCCTGGAGGCCCTCGGGGGGTGCTAATGAAAAACTGTTTTTT.

The chain recombines TRBV10-3 with TRBJ2-7, with 8 bases lining up with TRBD1. The CDR3 spans 15 residues. The junction had 13 bases not matched to a gene; V was cut back by 6 bases and J by 6 bases. Germline CDR1 and CDR2: ENHRY and SYGVKD. The CDR3 DNA reads as TGTGCCATCAGCCGATCCGGGACAGGTGCGAGCGAGCAGTACTTC. It specifies CAISRSGTGASEQYF.

J is TRBJ1-6 and V is TRBV7-9; a weak D match, TRBD1 (5 bases). With 5 bases removed from V and 7 bases from J, the gap between germline ends came to 15 bases. Germline lookup yields CDR1 SEHNR and CDR2 FQNEAQ (reference sequence). This CDR3 has 15 amino acids. The CDR3 nucleotides are TGTGCCAGCAGCCGAGACGACAGTCAGAATTCACCCCTCCACTTT. Translation: CASSRDDSQNSPLHF. Complete variable domain (other parts from reference TRBV7-9 and TRBJ1-6): DTGVSQNPRHKITKRGQNVTFRCDPISEHNRLYWYRQTLGQGPEFLTYFQNEAQLEKSRLLSDRFSAERPKGSFSTLEIQRTEQGDSAMYLCASSRDDSQNSPLHFGNGTRLTVT.

The V and J genes are TRBV27 and TRBJ2-5; D possibly corresponds to TRBD1 (6 bases). Germline CDR1 is MNHEY and CDR2 is SMNVEV (reference sequence). This CDR3 has 16 residues. Trimming pared 5 bases from V and 7 bases from J, leaving 23 bases between. This CDR3 is CASSTSTGRDMGTQYF. DNA of the CDR3: TGTGCCAGCAGTACTTCAACGGGACGGGACATGGGGACCCAGTACTTC.

The chain links TRBV30 to TRBJ1-5; D may be TRBD1 (5 bases). The CDR3 runs to 13 residues. Germline V gives CDR1 GTSNPN, CDR2 SVGIG (reference sequence). Trimming pared 5 bases from V and 4 bases from J, leaving 12 bases between. The CDR3 region has the DNA TGTGCCTGGGGACCAGGGTTGAATCAGCCCCAGCATTTT. Translating gives CAWGPGLNQPQHF.

The chain links TRBV7-3 to TRBJ1-6; maybe TRBD1 (6 bases). Germline V lookup: CDR1 SGHTA, CDR2 FQGTGA. There are 14 residues in the CDR3. Trimming cost V 6 bases and J 5 bases, with 11 bases left between them. CDR3 residues: CASRAGTNNSPLHF. The CDR3 DNA follows: TGTGCCAGCAGGGCCGGGACAAATAATTCACCCCTCCACTTT.

This clone was recorded once. The V and J genes are TRBV2 and TRBJ2-1; 7 bases are a match to TRBD2. Germline assignment: CDR1 SNHLY and CDR2 FYNNEI. V shed 1 base, J shed 2 bases, and the junction held 2 bases outside the gene matches. This CDR3 has 15 amino acids. CDR3 amino acids: CASSEDGTTYNEQFF. CDR3 bases: TGTGCCAGCAGTGAAGACGGGACTACCTACAATGAGCAGTTCTTC.

This chain links TRBV15 with TRBJ1-5; D might be TRBD1 (5 bases). V was cut by 4 bases and J by 5 bases, with 15 bases left in between. Per the germline V gene, CDR1 is LNHNV and CDR2 is YYDKDF (reference sequence). The CDR3 length is 15 residues. As DNA, the CDR3 is TGTGCCACCAGCAAAGGGGAAAACCCATATCAGCCCCAGCATTTT. It specifies CATSKGENPYQPQHF.

The genes are TRBV4-2 and TRBJ2-2; D might be TRBD2 (6 bases). The CDR3 is 14 residues long. The germline V gene has CDR1 LGHNA and CDR2 YNFKEQ. V lost 3 bases to trimming and J lost 5 bases, with 10 bases between them. Written as DNA, the CDR3 is TGTGCCAGCAGCCACTTGAGCGGGACCGGGGAGCTGTTTTTT. Its protein is CASSHLSGTGELFF.

CDR3 nucleotide sequence: TGTGCCAGCAGAGAGAGGACTAGCGGGAGGGCAGCCGGTGAGCAGTTCTTC. This gives the protein CASRERTSGRAAGEQFF. This rearrangement joins TRBV2 to TRBJ2-1; 15 bases are a match to TRBD2. The trim removed 6 bases at V and 9 bases at J, leaving 12 bases unmatched. The CDR3 runs 17 residues. Germline V gives CDR1 SNHLY, CDR2 FYNNEI. Combining the CDR3 with reference TRBV2 and TRBJ2-1 gives the whole variable domain EPEVTQTPSHQVTQMGQEVILRCVPISNHLYFYWYRQILGQKVEFLVSFYNNEISEKSEIFDDQFSVERPDGSNFTLKIRSTKLEDSAMYFCASRERTSGRAAGEQFFGPGTRLTVL.

The chain couples TRBV15 to TRBJ2-7, with D perhaps TRBD1 (5 bases). The CDR3 has 14 residues. V was trimmed by 1 base and J by 3 bases, leaving 10 bases between them. Germline V CDR1 and CDR2: LNHNV, YYDKDF (reference sequence). CDR3 sequence (DNA): TGTGCCACCAGCAGAGTTGACAGCCTCTACGAGCAGTACTTC. This translates into CATSRVDSLYEQYF. The whole variable domain, remainder taken from reference TRBV15 and TRBJ2-7, is DAMVIQNPRYQVTQFGKPVTLSCSQTLNHNVMYWYQQKSSQAPKLLFHYYDKDFNNEADTPDNFQSRRPNTSFCFLDIRSPGLGDTAMYLCATSRVDSLYEQYFGPGTRLTVT.

The chain uses TRBV9 and TRBJ2-1; 7 bases align to TRBD2. CDR3 length equals 13 residues. Germline assignment: CDR1 SGDLS and CDR2 YYNGEE. V gave up 4 bases and J gave up 8 bases; unmatched junction bases: 6. In nucleotides, the CDR3 is TGTGCCAGCAGCCAGGTGGGGGGGTATGAGCAGTTCTTC. It translates to CASSQVGGYEQFF.

The V gene is TRBV6-5, the J gene TRBJ1-1; maybe TRBD1 (6 bases). In germline, CDR1 is MNHEY, CDR2 SVGAGI. Trimming shortened V by 2 bases and J by 6 bases, and 13 bases separated the two germline ends. The CDR3 totals 14 residues. CDR3 loop: CASSYGGEGAEAFF. As DNA, the CDR3 is TGTGCCAGCAGTTACGGTGGGGAGGGGGCTGAAGCTTTCTTT.

This sequence joins TRBV6-1 and TRBJ2-5, with D possibly being TRBD2 (6 bases). With 2 bases removed from V and 3 bases from J, the gap between germline ends came to 13 bases. This CDR3 region has 15 residues. The germline V gene encodes CDR1 MNHNS and CDR2 SASEGT. The CDR3 sequence: CASSERGRTKETQYF. CDR3 DNA: TGTGCCAGCAGTGAAAGGGGAAGGACTAAAGAGACCCAGTACTTC.

The chain recombines TRBV4-1 with TRBJ2-1; the match to TRBD2 covers 13 bases. Germline trimming cut 3 bases from V and 4 bases from J; bases unmatched to any gene: 0. The CDR3 is made up of 15 amino acids. From germline, CDR1 is MGHRA and CDR2 YSYEKL. DNA for the CDR3: TGCGCCAGCAGCCAGGGACTAGCGGGATACAATGAGCAGTTCTTC. This sequence encodes CASSQGLAGYNEQFF.

The chain links TRBV18 to TRBJ2-7; D not resolved. CDR3 length: 13 amino acids. The V end lost 2 bases, the J end lost 3 bases, and 8 bases lay between the germline ends. Germline CDR1 reads KGHSH; CDR2 reads LQKENI. The chain's CDR3 is CASSPGQNYEQYF. The CDR3 DNA is TGTGCCAGCTCACCAGGGCAGAACTACGAGCAGTACTTC.

V usage is TRBV29-1 and J usage is TRBJ1-2, with D unresolved. The CDR3 is 16 amino acids. Germline V gene data show CDR1 as SQVTM and CDR2 as ANQGSEA. V shed 4 bases and J shed 4 bases, with 22 bases lying between them. CDR3 protein: CSVGGIGLPTLYGYTF. The DNA of the CDR3 is TGCAGCGTTGGGGGTATAGGACTCCCGACGCTCTATGGCTACACCTTC.

The rearrangement joins TRBV18 to TRBJ2-1, with 9 positions matching TRBD2. Germline V gene lookup returns CDR1 KGHSH and CDR2 LQKENI. V lost 3 bases and J lost 4; bases outside the gene matches: 4. The CDR3 is 15 amino acids. CDR3: CASSPVAGDYNEQFF. CDR3 in DNA: TGTGCCAGCTCACCGGTAGCGGGAGATTACAATGAGCAGTTCTTC.

This CDR3 reads CASSGQGVYEQYF. CDR3 coding DNA: TGTGCCAGCTCCGGACAGGGCGTCTACGAGCAGTACTTC. The gene calls are TRBV2 and TRBJ2-7; 8 bases match TRBD1. The CDR3 is 13 amino acids. Germline trimming cut 8 bases from V and 3 bases from J; bases unmatched to any gene: 6. Germline V CDR1 and CDR2: SNHLY, FYNNEI.

This clone was seen only a few times. The rearrangement joins TRBV7-3 to TRBJ1-6, with 7 positions matching TRBD1. CDR1 and CDR2 from the germline V gene are SGHTA and FQGTGA. CDR3 length: 14 residues. Trimming cost V 4 bases and J 5 bases; bases outside gene matches: 2. The CDR3 nucleotides read TGTGCCAGCAGCTCGGGACAGAATAATTCACCCCTCCACTTT. Protein sequence: CASSSGQNNSPLHF.

V and J are TRBV27 and TRBJ2-7, with TRBD2 identical over 9 bases. Germline V CDR1 and CDR2: MNHEY, SMNVEV (reference sequence). The V segment lost 1 base and the J segment 3 bases; nucleotides outside the gene matches: 7. CDR3 length equals 16 residues. Here the CDR3 DNA reads TGTGCCAGCAGTTTATTGCGGGGGGGCCGGAACTACGAGCAGTACTTC. Protein: CASSLLRGGRNYEQYF.

This clone was recorded a few times. The chain uses TRBV5-1 and TRBJ2-1, with 7 positions matching TRBD2. Germline assignment: CDR1 SGHRS and CDR2 YFSETQ. CDR3 length: 15 residues. J was trimmed by 2 bases and V by 2 bases; bases with no gene match: 4. The DNA of the CDR3 is TGCGCCAGCAGCTTCGGACTAGTAACCTACAATGAGCAGTTCTTC. This codes for CASSFGLVTYNEQFF.

The chain combines TRBV27 with TRBJ2-5, with 16 bases fitting TRBD2. V was clipped by 1 base and J by 2 bases; unmatched bases: 1. In germline, CDR1 is MNHEY, CDR2 SMNVEV (reference sequence). The CDR3 is 17 amino acids. CDR3 sequence (DNA): TGTGCCAGCAGTTTATTGGGACTAGCGGGGGGGCAAGAGACCCAGTACTTC. It yields the protein CASSLLGLAGGQETQYF.

The V call is TRBV7-2, the J call TRBJ2-7, with 12 nucleotides matching TRBD2. J gave up 4 bases and V 8 bases, and 3 bases lay outside the gene matches. Germline V gene sequence: CDR1 SGHTA, CDR2 FQGNSA. The CDR3 runs to 13 residues. The CDR3 DNA sequence: TGTGCCAGCCGACTAGCGGGGGTATACGAGCAGTACTTC. This translates into CASRLAGVYEQYF.